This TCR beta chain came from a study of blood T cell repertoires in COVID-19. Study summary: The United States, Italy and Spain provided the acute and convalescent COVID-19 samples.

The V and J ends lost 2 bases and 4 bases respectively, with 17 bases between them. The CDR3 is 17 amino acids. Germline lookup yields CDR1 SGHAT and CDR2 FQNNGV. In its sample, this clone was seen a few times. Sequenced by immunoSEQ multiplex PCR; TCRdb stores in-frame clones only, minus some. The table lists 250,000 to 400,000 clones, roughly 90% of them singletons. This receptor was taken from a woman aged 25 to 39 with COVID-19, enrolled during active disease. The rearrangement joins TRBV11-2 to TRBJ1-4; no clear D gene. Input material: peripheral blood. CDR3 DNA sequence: TGTGCCAGCAGCTTATCGCGATTGGGCAGAATTAATGAAAAACTGTTTTTT. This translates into CASSLSRLGRINEKLFF.